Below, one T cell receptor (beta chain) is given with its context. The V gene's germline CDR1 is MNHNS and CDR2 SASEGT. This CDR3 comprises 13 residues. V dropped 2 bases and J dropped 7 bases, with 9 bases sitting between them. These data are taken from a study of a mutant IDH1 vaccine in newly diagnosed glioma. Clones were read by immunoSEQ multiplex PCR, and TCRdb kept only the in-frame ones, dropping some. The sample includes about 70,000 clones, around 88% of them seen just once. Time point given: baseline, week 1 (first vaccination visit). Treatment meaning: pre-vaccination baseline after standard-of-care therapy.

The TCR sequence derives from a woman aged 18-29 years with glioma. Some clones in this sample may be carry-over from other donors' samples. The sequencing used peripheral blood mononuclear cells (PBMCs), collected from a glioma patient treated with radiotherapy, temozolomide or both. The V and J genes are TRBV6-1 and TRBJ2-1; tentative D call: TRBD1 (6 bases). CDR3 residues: CASSETGSNEQFF. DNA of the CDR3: TGTGCCAGCAGTGAAACAGGGTCGAATGAGCAGTTCTTC.